A selection of T cell receptor beta chains follows, all from one sample in a study of vaccination and CD4 T cells after COVID-19. A single record per CDR3 protein comes from TCRdb applying MiXCR to the PCR reads. The table has over 9,000 distinct CDR3 sequences, 22% seen once. Their antigens remain unidentified. The sequencing here drew on CD4+ T cells from blood, cultured in vitro, taken after SARS-CoV-2 vaccination. All receptors come from a human donor who had recovered from COVID-19. Each CDR3 is given with its conserved first and last residue. A D gene is named only where the DNA matches it firmly. Rows may omit the clone size; those that give it use once, few, many or a size class.

TRBJ2-3 | . | . | TRBV11-1 | CASSLADPSTDTQYF | TGTGCCAGCAGCTTAGCGGATCCTAGCACAGATACGCAGTATTTT
TRBJ2-1 | . | . | TRBV14 | CASSQGTTNEQFF | TGTGCCAGCAGCCAAGGAACCACCAATGAGCAGTTCTTC
TRBJ1-5 | . | medium-sized | TRBV6-5 | CASSYSGGVQPQHF | TGTGCCAGCAGTTACTCCGGGGGGGTTCAGCCCCAGCATTTT
TRBJ2-7 | . | few | TRBV10-2 | CASSAGTSYEQYF | TGCGCCAGCAGTGCCGGGACATCCTACGAGCAGTACTTC
TRBJ2-3 | . | medium-sized | TRBV7-2 | CASSLARARSADTQYF | TGTGCCAGCAGCTTAGCCCGGGCTAGAAGTGCAGATACGCAGTATTTT
TRBJ1-1 | . | . | TRBV18 | CASCTGRVTEAFF | TGTGCCAGCTGCACGGGGAGGGTTACTGAAGCTTTCTTT
TRBJ2-2 | TRBD2 | . | TRBV28 | CASSSGQRDRTGELFF | TGTGCCAGCAGCTCCGGTCAGCGGGATCGGACCGGGGAGCTGTTTTTT
TRBJ1-2 | . | medium-sized | TRBV20-1 | CSAREKRGPSYGYTF | TGCAGTGCTAGGGAAAAGAGGGGCCCGTCTTATGGCTACACCTTC
TRBJ2-1 | . | . | TRBV18 | CASSPPARGQYNEQFF | TGTGCCAGCTCACCACCCGCGAGAGGACAGTACAATGAGCAGTTCTTC
TRBJ1-2 | TRBD1 | . | TRBV14 | CASSQTHRGLAGYTF | TGTGCCAGCAGCCAGACCCACAGGGGGCTGGCTGGCTACACCTTC
TRBJ2-7 | . | few | TRBV2 | CASSALATSYEQYF | TGTGCCAGCAGTGCATTAGCGACCTCCTACGAGCAGTACTTC
TRBJ2-2 | . | . | TRBV20-1 | CSATSGHSNTGELFF | TGCAGTGCCACATCGGGACATTCGAACACCGGGGAGCTGTTTTTT
TRBJ2-1 | TRBD2 | few | TRBV20-1 | CSAREWRGLAGTNEQFF | TGCAGTGCTAGAGAATGGAGGGGACTAGCGGGGACCAATGAGCAGTTCTTC
TRBJ2-1 | . | medium-sized | TRBV7-2 | CASSFVGVEQFF | TGTGCCAGCAGCTTCGTAGGGGTCGAGCAGTTCTTC
TRBJ2-7 | . | . | TRBV7-2 | CASSPGPGAYEQYF | TGTGCCAGCAGCCCCGGGCCGGGGGCCTACGAGCAGTACTTC
TRBJ2-5 | TRBD1 | . | TRBV7-9 | CASSEQGAGETQYF | TGTGCCAGCAGCGAACAGGGGGCAGGGGAGACCCAGTACTTC
TRBJ1-1 | . | . | TRBV6-2/TRBV6-3 | CASNRGDREGDTEAFF | TGTGCCAGCAATCGGGGAGATCGTGAGGGAGACACTGAAGCTTTCTTT
TRBJ2-1 | TRBD2 | . | TRBV20-1 | CSAQRTRVRSSYNEQFF | TGCAGTGCACAGCGGACTAGGGTCAGAAGCTCCTACAATGAGCAGTTCTTC
TRBJ2-1 | . | . | TRBV9 | CASSLGQPTYNEQFF | TGTGCCAGCAGCCTCGGACAGCCGACCTACAATGAGCAGTTCTTC
TRBJ1-2 | TRBD1 | medium-sized | TRBV19 | CASSAPGQIYGYTF | TGTGCCAGTAGCGCGCCGGGACAGATATATGGCTACACCTTC
TRBJ1-2 | . | . | TRBV5-8 | CASSPTGRASYGYTF | TGTGCCAGCAGCCCAACAGGGAGAGCATCCTATGGCTACACCTTC
TRBJ2-1 | . | . | TRBV5-1 | CASSPRGQGYNEQFF | TGCGCCAGCAGCCCCCGAGGACAAGGCTACAATGAGCAGTTCTTC
TRBJ2-7 | . | . | TRBV28 | CASSLYLSVPLTYEQYF | TGTGCCAGCAGTTTATATCTCTCGGTCCCACTTACCTACGAGCAGTACTTC